This passage covers 30 T cell receptor beta chains from one sample sequenced in a study of T-cell reconstitution after alpha-beta-depleted transplantation in children. A library of TCRbeta sequences, prepared with unique molecular identifiers, was generated. A single record per CDR3 protein comes from TCRdb applying MiXCR to the PCR reads. The sample records approximately 300,000 distinct CDR3 sequences, around 10% being singletons. Here the sequenced sample was peripheral blood, taken 180 days after TCRalphabeta/CD19-depleted stem cell transplant. Receptors originate from a male patient aged 2 to 9 who had a stem cell transplant for chronic granulomatous disease, so the T cells may come from the graft donor.

This clonotype was detected ten times or more. This rearrangement joins TRBV15 to TRBJ1-1, with no clear D. This CDR3 contains 14 residues. CDR1 LNHNV and CDR2 YYDKDF come from the germline V gene (reference sequence). The V gene lost 0 bases and the J gene lost 6 bases, with 11 bases spanning the gap. The CDR3 reads CATSRDRGSSEAFF. In DNA form, the CDR3 reads TGTGCCACCAGCAGAGACCGAGGGAGTTCTGAAGCTTTCTTT.

This clonotype was counted between two and nine times. The DNA for the CDR3 is TGCAGCGTTGGAAACAGGGGGGCGACTAATGAAAAACTGTTTTTT. Protein product: CSVGNRGATNEKLFF. The chain recombines TRBV29-1 with TRBJ1-4; 8 nucleotides match TRBD1. There are 15 residues in the CDR3. Germline loops: CDR1 SQVTM, CDR2 ANQGSEA. J gave up 2 bases and V 4 bases, and 6 bases lay outside the gene matches.

A single count supports this clonotype. Just one base apart from a much larger clone, this may be a read error. The V gene is TRBV14, the J gene TRBJ2-5; 13 positions agree with TRBD2. Germline values: CDR1 SGHDN, CDR2 FVKESK. The CDR3 runs 18 residues. CDR3 bases: TGTGCCAACAGCCAAGGACTAGCGGGAGCCTTGGGGTATGAGACCCAGTACTTC. Translation gives CANSQGLAGALGYETQYF. The variable domain in full, with the rest retrieved from reference TRBV14 and TRBJ2-5, is EAGVTQFPSHSVIEKGQTVTLRCDPISGHDNLYWYRRVMGKEIKFLLHFVKESKQDESGMPNNRFLAERTGGTYSTLKVQPAELEDSGVYFCANSQGLAGALGYETQYFGPGTRLLVL.

A note on this clonotype: This may stem from a read error, because a much larger clone lies one nucleotide away. The chain joins TRBV24-1 to TRBJ1-2; D uncertain. This CDR3 is 14 amino acids long. Between the trimmed V and J ends, which lost 2 bases and 5 bases, there was a span of 11 bases. Germline-derived CDR1 and CDR2 are KGHDR and SFDVKD. As DNA, the CDR3 is TGTGCCACCAGTGATTCGCCCCCTCAGTATGGCTACACCTTC. As protein: CATSDSPPQYGYTF.

In this sample, this clonotype turned up many times. The chain couples TRBV7-2 to TRBJ1-1; no clear D gene. The CDR3 length is 14 residues. The germline V and J ends were trimmed by 2 bases and 2 bases, with 9 bases remaining between them. Germline assignment: CDR1 SGHTA and CDR2 FQGNSA. The CDR3 nucleotides read TGTGCCAGCAGCTTACGGGGTTTTAACACTGAAGCTTTCTTT. This encodes CASSLRGFNTEAFF. Full variable domain (outside the CDR3, taken from reference TRBV7-2 and TRBJ1-1): GAGVSQSPSNKVTEKGKDVELRCDPISGHTALYWYRQSLGQGLEFLIYFQGNSAPDKSGLPSDRFSAERTGGSVSTLTIQRTQQEDSAVYLCASSLRGFNTEAFFGQGTRLTVV.

This clonotype appeared many times. The chain is built from TRBV20-1 and TRBJ2-6; weak D call: TRBD1 (6 bases). Germline V gives CDR1 DFQATT, CDR2 SNEGSKA (reference sequence). The CDR3 is 14 residues long. V was shortened by 6 bases and J by 0 bases, with 9 bases between the two germline ends. The CDR3 DNA reads TGCAGTGCGGGGGCATTCTCTGGGGCCAACGTCCTGACTTTC. Amino acid sequence: CSAGAFSGANVLTF.

This clonotype has a single count. A read error may be the cause here, since a much bigger clone is one base away. The chain recombines TRBV3-1 with TRBJ2-7; possibly TRBD2 for D (6 bases). Germline V gives CDR1 LGHDT, CDR2 YNNKEL (reference sequence). The CDR3 runs 16 residues. Trimming shortened V by 0 bases and J by 2 bases, and 14 bases separated the two germline ends. CDR3 residues: CASSQDPMGEAYEQYF. The CDR3 DNA follows: TGTGCCAGCAGCCAAGATCCGATGGGGGAGGCCTACGAGCAGTACTTC.

The table lists this clonotype with many counts. The chain has TRBV12-3 or TRBV12-4 and TRBJ2-1; TRBD1 matches 10 bases. The CDR3 is 15 residues long. Trimming removed 6 bases from V and 8 bases from J; junction bases left unmatched: 10. The CDR3 DNA follows: TGTGCCAGCAGCCCTAGACAGGGGGCCCGACATGAGCAGTTCTTC. Protein sequence: CASSPRQGARHEQFF.

This clonotype was seen many times. The chain carries TRBV5-1 and TRBJ2-6; tentatively, D is TRBD2 (6 bases). Trimming shortened V by 0 bases and J by 0 bases, and 16 bases separated the two germline ends. Germline CDR1 is SGHRS and CDR2 is YFSETQ. The CDR3 is 19 amino acids. CDR3 nucleotide sequence: TGCGCCAGCAGCTTGGGTGTCGGAGGGGCGGGCTCTGGGGCCAACGTCCTGACTTTC. Protein product: CASSLGVGGAGSGANVLTF.

This clonotype came up many times. The V gene is TRBV29-1, the J gene TRBJ2-7; 8 bases are shared with TRBD1. In germline, CDR1 is SQVTM, CDR2 ANQGSEA. The CDR3 is 13 amino acids. V lost 4 bases and J lost 2; bases outside the gene matches: 4. CDR3 region: CSVGQGAPYEQYF. Here the CDR3 DNA reads TGCAGCGTTGGCCAGGGGGCTCCCTACGAGCAGTACTTC.

This clonotype appeared a few times. The chain uses TRBV14 and TRBJ2-7, with D uncertain. CDR3 length: 16 amino acids. Germline-derived CDR1 and CDR2 are SGHDN and FVKESK. V lost 4 bases to trimming and J lost 3 bases, with 19 bases between them. For the CDR3, the DNA is TGTGCCAGCAGCCCCCTTTCTCCCGAAGGCTTCTACGAGCAGTACTTC. It encodes CASSPLSPEGFYEQYF.

This clonotype was observed many times. This chain joins TRBV5-6 and TRBJ2-7; TRBD2 aligns across 8 bases. The CDR3 has 14 amino acids. CDR1 and CDR2 (germline): SGHDT, YYEEEE. With V trimmed by 4 bases and J by 5 bases, 8 bases remained unmatched. CDR3 residues: CASSRPAGGNEQYF. Here the CDR3 DNA reads TGTGCCAGCAGCCGACCCGCGGGAGGAAACGAGCAGTACTTC.

This clonotype was seen a few times. This rearrangement joins TRBV30 to TRBJ1-1, with D perhaps matching TRBD1 (5 bases). V was trimmed by 0 bases and J by 0 bases, leaving 11 bases between them. This CDR3 comprises 15 residues. Germline V CDR1 and CDR2: GTSNPN, SVGIG (reference sequence). The CDR3 nucleotides read TGTGCCTGGAGTGTAAGAGGGGTTGTGAACACTGAAGCTTTCTTT. Its translation: CAWSVRGVVNTEAFF.

This clonotype was seen many times. V usage is TRBV5-1 and J usage is TRBJ2-1; D not certain. V was trimmed by 1 base and J by 4 bases, leaving 18 bases between them. CDR3 length: 17 amino acids. In germline, CDR1 is SGHRS, CDR2 YFSETQ. The CDR3 reads CASSLWLHNDGYNEQFF. As DNA, the CDR3 is TGCGCCAGCAGCTTGTGGCTTCATAATGATGGGTACAATGAGCAGTTCTTC. The full variable domain, rest sourced from reference TRBV5-1 and TRBJ2-1, is KAGVTQTPRYLIKTRGQQVTLSCSPISGHRSVSWYQQTPGQGLQFLFEYFSETQRNKGNFPGRFSGRQFSNSRSEMNVSTLELGDSALYLCASSLWLHNDGYNEQFFGPGTRLTVL.

This clonotype was picked up many times. The V gene is TRBV12-3 or TRBV12-4, the J gene TRBJ2-7; D call uncertain. The germline V and J ends were trimmed by 0 bases and 4 bases, with 4 bases remaining between them. The CDR3 sequence is 12 residues long. CDR3 in DNA: TGTGCCAGCAGTTTAGCAGAGTACGAGCAGTACTTC. It encodes CASSLAEYEQYF.

This clonotype has at least ten counts. The V call is TRBV5-1, the J call TRBJ2-1; 10 bases agree with TRBD1. Germline assignment: CDR1 SGHRS and CDR2 YFSETQ. The CDR3 sequence is 14 residues long. V lost 4 bases, J lost 9 bases, and 7 bases stayed unmatched. The CDR3: CASSSDRGRTEQFF. CDR3 nucleotide sequence: TGCGCCAGCAGCAGCGACAGGGGGCGGACTGAGCAGTTCTTC.

This clonotype has more than one count but fewer than ten. The chain combines TRBV5-4 with TRBJ1-4, with D unresolved. V dropped 0 bases and J dropped 8 bases, with 11 bases sitting between them. The CDR3 extends over 14 amino acids. Germline CDR1 SGHNT, CDR2 YYREEE (reference sequence). The CDR3 is CASSLAAGGEKLFF. CDR3 nucleotide sequence: TGTGCCAGCAGCTTGGCCGCCGGAGGAGAAAAACTGTTTTTT.

This clonotype occurred many times. The J gene is TRBJ2-2, the V gene TRBV5-5, with D perhaps given as TRBD1 or TRBD2 (5 bases each). Germline lookup yields CDR1 SGHKS and CDR2 YYEKEE (reference sequence). CDR3 length: 16 amino acids. V was pared by 4 bases and J by 6 bases, with 19 bases between. The CDR3 here is CASSPGPIPGSGELFF. Here the CDR3 DNA reads TGTGCCAGCAGCCCGGGGCCTATCCCTGGGTCCGGGGAGCTGTTTTTT.

This clonotype was detected many times. This chain joins TRBV2 and TRBJ2-4, with D maybe TRBD2 (7 bases). The ends were cut back, 0 bases at V and 0 bases at J, with 21 bases in the middle. Germline V gene data show CDR1 as SNHLY and CDR2 as FYNNEI. There are 20 residues in the CDR3. CDR3 bases: TGTGCCAGCAGTGAAGCGTTTGCGGGGGCAAATACACTAGCCAAAAACATTCAGTACTTC. Protein: CASSEAFAGANTLAKNIQYF.

With regard to this clonotype: It may be a read error: a sequence one base away is much more abundant. This chain links TRBV7-2 with TRBJ2-3, with D possibly TRBD2 on 7 matching bases. CDR3 length equals 15 residues. Per germline, CDR1 SGHTA and CDR2 FQGNSA. The CDR3 is CASSRGAGATDTHYF. CDR3 coding DNA: TGTGCCAGCAGCCGGGGGGCCGGGGCCACAGATACGCATTATTTT.

In its sample, this clonotype was seen many times. The chain recombines TRBV7-9 with TRBJ2-1; D ambiguous. The CDR3 totals 11 residues. Trimming stripped 6 bases from V and 9 bases from J, with 9 bases between. Germline CDR1 and CDR2: SEHNR and FQNEAQ (reference sequence). The chain's CDR3 is CASSFISEQFF. CDR3 nucleotide sequence: TGTGCCAGCAGTTTTATATCTGAGCAGTTCTTC.

Ten or more counts support this clonotype. This chain connects TRBV7-6 to TRBJ2-5; D not resolved. CDR1 is SGHVS, CDR2 FNYEAQ, per germline. The CDR3 has 14 residues. V was trimmed by 0 bases and J by 4 bases, leaving 9 bases between them. CDR3 sequence reads: CASSLALTLETQYF. CDR3 nucleotide sequence: TGTGCCAGCAGCTTAGCACTAACTCTAGAGACCCAGTACTTC.

This clonotype has a count of ten or more. The rearrangement uses TRBV7-6 and TRBJ2-2; unclear D gene. The CDR3 covers 12 residues. The V and J ends lost 5 bases and 6 bases respectively, with 7 bases between them. Germline CDR1 and CDR2: SGHVS and FNYEAQ. In nucleotides, the CDR3 is TGTGCCAGCAGCCGAGACGCCGGGGAGCTGTTTTTT. Its protein is CASSRDAGELFF.

This clonotype was observed many times. In DNA form, the CDR3 reads TGTGCCACCAGCAGACCCTCCGGGACAGGGCCTTCACCCCTCCACTTT. Translated: CATSRPSGTGPSPLHF. The chain uses TRBV15 and TRBJ1-6; 9 positions agree with TRBD1. This CDR3 has 16 residues. J gave up 9 bases and V 2 bases, and 8 bases lay outside the gene matches. The germline gives CDR1 LNHNV, CDR2 YYDKDF (reference sequence).

This clonotype was seen a handful of times. V and J are TRBV3-1 and TRBJ2-7; a weak D match, TRBD2 (6 bases). The length of the CDR3 is 16 residues. Germline CDR1 is LGHDT and CDR2 is YNNKEL (reference sequence). V was cut by 4 bases and J by 6 bases, with 22 bases left in between. The CDR3 region is CASSRQGLARSGEQYF. CDR3 nucleotides: TGTGCCAGCAGCCGACAAGGTCTAGCGCGATCGGGCGAGCAGTACTTC.

In its sample, this clonotype was seen many times. V is TRBV30 and J is TRBJ2-1; tentative D call: TRBD2 (5 bases). CDR1 is GTSNPN, CDR2 SVGIG, per germline (reference sequence). The CDR3 totals 15 residues. V shed 5 bases and J shed 7 bases, with 21 bases lying between them. The CDR3 protein is CAWGSRTPPGNEQFF. The CDR3 DNA follows: TGTGCCTGGGGCAGCCGGACCCCGCCGGGGAATGAGCAGTTCTTC.

This clonotype was counted at least ten times. V gene TRBV6-5 combines with J gene TRBJ2-2; 7 nucleotides align to TRBD2. Unmatched junction bases numbered 8, after V lost 2 bases and J lost 2 bases. Per the germline V gene, CDR1 is MNHEY and CDR2 is SVGAGI. The CDR3 is 17 amino acids. The DNA of the CDR3 is TGTGCCAGCAGTTACCTTAAGACTAGCCTTAACACCGGGGAGCTGTTTTTT. This encodes CASSYLKTSLNTGELFF.

This clonotype was counted at least ten times. V is TRBV7-9 and J is TRBJ2-1; TRBD1 agrees at 7 bases. The CDR3 runs to 16 residues. Germline assignment: CDR1 SEHNR and CDR2 FQNEAQ (reference sequence). V lost 1 base and J lost 4; bases outside the gene matches: 7. The CDR3 bases are TGTGCCAGCAGCTTAGTAAACGACAGGGTGTACAATGAGCAGTTCTTC. It is translated as CASSLVNDRVYNEQFF.

This chain uses TRBV29-1 with TRBJ2-4; TRBD1 might be the D (5 bases). This CDR3 has 15 residues. Germline assignment: CDR1 SQVTM and CDR2 ANQGSEA. V shed 2 bases and J shed 5 bases, with 16 bases lying between them. The CDR3 DNA sequence: TGCAGCGTTGAAAGTGCTGTAAAGGGGCAAAACATTCAGTACTTC. Translation: CSVESAVKGQNIQYF. The complete variable domain, with remaining parts taken from reference TRBV29-1 and TRBJ2-4, reads SAVISQKPSRDICQRGTSLTIQCQVDSQVTMMFWYRQQPGQSLTLIATANQGSEATYESGFVIDKFPISRPNLTFSTLTVSNMSPEDSSIYLCSVESAVKGQNIQYFGAGTRLSVL.

This clonotype was counted ten times or more. V and J are TRBV20-1 and TRBJ2-4, with D possibly called TRBD1 or TRBD2 (5 bases each). CDR1 is DFQATT and CDR2 is SNEGSKA in the germline V gene (reference sequence). The germline V and J ends were trimmed by 6 bases and 0 bases, with 12 bases remaining between them. The length of the CDR3 is 14 residues. The CDR3 loop reads CSATGDLAKNIQYF. The CDR3 nucleotides read TGCAGTGCCACCGGGGACCTAGCCAAAAACATTCAGTACTTC.